What follows describes a single TCR beta chain. Its antigen remains unidentified. The sample holds no much larger clone one base away, and base qualities are not on file. This specimen comes from a study of graft-versus-host responses after intestinal transplantation (dated by TCRdb to the early 2020s). Regarding the study in general: The transplants that recipients got were multivisceral, liver-intestinal, or isolated intestinal. The cohort enrolled roughly 25 intestinal transplant recipients including one retransplant, and a few patients lacking pretransplant specimens were excluded. After intestinal transplantation, graft-versus-host and host-versus-graft alloreactive T cell clones in the graft, circulation and bone marrow were tracked using bulk TCR-beta CDR3 sequencing. All recipients received anti-thymocyte globulin induction followed by maintenance tacrolimus and steroids for approximately 3 years. Donor T cell macrochimerism was defined as a peak of at least 4% donor T cells among recipient peripheral blood mononuclear cells. Rather than going through the commercial service, samples from a few later patients were sequenced in-house on an Illumina MiSeq and processed with MiXCR. Alloreactive clones were identified by sequencing pre-transplant mixed lymphocyte reaction products and comparing them with unstimulated pre-transplant donor and recipient T cells.

The library was prepared using the immunoSEQ multiplex PCR assay. For most patients, genomic DNA was isolated with the Qiagen DNeasy Blood and Tissue Kit and sent frozen to Adaptive Biotechnologies for TCR sequencing. For most patients, high-throughput TCR-beta CDR3 sequencing of genomic DNA was performed by Adaptive Biotechnologies. As for the authors' bioinformatics: Adaptive's ImmunoSEQ software was the source of the TCR sequencing data for roughly 19 patients, while three other patients were processed with MiXCR and VDJtools. CD4 versus CD8 sorting errors were corrected by removing sequences found in both subsets at a frequency ratio below 5:1. CDR3 nucleotide sequences shared by donor and recipient were removed because the origin of these sequences could not be assigned. Alloreactive clones required at least 2-fold expansion over unstimulated cells and minimum CFSE-low frequency of 0.002% (template counts) or 0.001% (read counts). Mappable clones were those detected in sequenced pre-transplant spleen, lymph node, or MLR CFSE-low populations of the donor or recipient. Cumulative frequency of alloreactive clones was calculated as a percentage of all sequences weighted by copy number. TCRdb mirrors the immuneACCESS table, restricted to in-frame sequences. Some clones are absent from its copies; in checked studies, under half trace to an unresolved V gene, and the reason for the others is unknown. Clone size and the V and J calls come from that table; the DNA yielded D and trimming. Present in this sample are 50,000 to 55,000 clones, roughly 90% of which were seen just once. Around 0.6% of the sample lies in the top ten.

The time point label, as the study defines it: cells obtained before transplantation from donor or recipient. CD3+CD4+ and CD3+CD8+ populations were FACS-sorted from unstimulated pre-transplant donor and recipient cells taken from spleen or lymph nodes. The paper's findings and limits, for the study overall: High GvH to HvG T cell clonal ratios were observed in the allografts of patients with donor T cell macrochimerism. The conclusions were limited by the relatively low number and heterogeneity of the intestinal transplant patients. GvH clones were found in recipient bone marrow, and some of the GvH clones appeared earlier in ileal mucosa or blood, which is consistent with an intestinal mucosal origin. Early after transplant, declines in HvG clones were associated with peak levels of circulating GvH clones.

The CDR3 spans 11 residues, from the cysteine through the phenylalanine. The only DNA kept is the CDR3, 33 bases in frame from the first base. V was cut back by 3 bases and J by 12 bases, leaving a gap of 12 bases between them. The germline V gene provides CDR1 SQVTM and CDR2 ANQGSEA. The sequences come from unstimulated CD4+ T cells sorted from spleen or lymph node cells, collected before transplant. The TCR was taken from a human donor who was the organ donor for an intestinal transplant. The rearranged segments are TRBV29-1 and TRBJ2-1; TRBD2 is possibly the D segment (6 matching bases). CDR3 sequence: CSVEVRDRQFF. The bases read TGCAGCGTTGAGGTGCGGGACCGGCAGTTCTTC.